The TCR beta chain described here comes from a study of shared T cell receptors in the human thymus. V lost 4 bases to trimming and J lost 5 bases, with 21 bases between them. Germline V lookup: CDR1 SGHNT, CDR2 YYREEE (reference sequence). This CDR3 is built from 16 residues. The count of this clone is one. Profiled with immunoSEQ multiplex PCR; TCRdb holds only in-frame clones, not every one. The sample consists of over 450,000 clones, more than 75% of them appearing once. Another study also made use of these data, one on human thymus T cells. That report notes: Donation was from healthy Finnish infants who were having corrective surgery that addressed congenital heart defects. Thymic material originated from resections removed in the course of corrective heart surgery. Thymic as well as blood repertoires seemed to favor certain V and J genes unevenly. Unrelated individuals reportedly shared highly overlapping thymic TCR repertoires.

The clonotype was recovered from a boy in the first two years of life with a congenital heart defect. V and J are TRBV5-4 and TRBJ1-1; maybe TRBD1 (5 bases). The sequencing sample was made of thymocytes. The CDR3: CASSQWGEGMGTEAFF. CDR3 coding DNA: TGTGCCAGCAGCCAATGGGGGGAGGGGATGGGAACTGAAGCTTTCTTT.